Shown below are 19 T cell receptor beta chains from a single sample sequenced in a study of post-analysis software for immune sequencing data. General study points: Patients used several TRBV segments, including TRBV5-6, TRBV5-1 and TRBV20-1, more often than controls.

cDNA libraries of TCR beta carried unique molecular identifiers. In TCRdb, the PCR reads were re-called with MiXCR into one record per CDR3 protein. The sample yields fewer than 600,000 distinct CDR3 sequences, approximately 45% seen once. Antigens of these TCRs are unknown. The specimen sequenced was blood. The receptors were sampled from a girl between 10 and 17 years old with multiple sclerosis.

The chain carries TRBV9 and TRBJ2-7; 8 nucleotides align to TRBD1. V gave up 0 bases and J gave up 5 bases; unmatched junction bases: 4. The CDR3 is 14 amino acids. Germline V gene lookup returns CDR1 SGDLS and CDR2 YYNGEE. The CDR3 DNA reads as TGTGCCAGCAGCGTAGAGGGACAGGTGGACGAGCAGTACTTC. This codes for CASSVEGQVDEQYF.

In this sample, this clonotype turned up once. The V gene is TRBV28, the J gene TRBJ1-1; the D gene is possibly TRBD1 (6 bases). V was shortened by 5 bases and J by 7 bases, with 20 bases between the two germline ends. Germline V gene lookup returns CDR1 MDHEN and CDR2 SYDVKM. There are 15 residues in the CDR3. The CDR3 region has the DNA TGTGCCAGCAGTGGGGGGGCGAGGCCGGAGCGTGAAGCTTTCTTT. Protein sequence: CASSGGARPEREAFF.

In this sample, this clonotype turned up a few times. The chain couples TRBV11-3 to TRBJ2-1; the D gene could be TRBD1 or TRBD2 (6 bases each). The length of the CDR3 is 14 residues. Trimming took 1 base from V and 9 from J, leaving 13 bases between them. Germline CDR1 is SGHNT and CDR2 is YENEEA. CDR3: CASSLVGGFGEQFF. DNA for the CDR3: TGTGCCAGCAGCTTAGTCGGGGGCTTCGGTGAGCAGTTCTTC.

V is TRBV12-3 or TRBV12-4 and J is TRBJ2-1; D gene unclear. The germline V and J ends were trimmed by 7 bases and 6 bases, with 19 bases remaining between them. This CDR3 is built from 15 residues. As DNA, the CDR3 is TGTGCCAGCACCCCGAGGACCCGGGTTTCCAATGAGCAGTTCTTC. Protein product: CASTPRTRVSNEQFF.

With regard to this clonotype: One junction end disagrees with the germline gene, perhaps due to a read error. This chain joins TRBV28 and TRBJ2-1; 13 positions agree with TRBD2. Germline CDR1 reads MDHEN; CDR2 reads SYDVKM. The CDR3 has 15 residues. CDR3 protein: CGTRTSGSRYNEQFF. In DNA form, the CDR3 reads TGCGGGACCAGGACTAGCGGGAGTAGATACAATGAGCAGTTCTTC.

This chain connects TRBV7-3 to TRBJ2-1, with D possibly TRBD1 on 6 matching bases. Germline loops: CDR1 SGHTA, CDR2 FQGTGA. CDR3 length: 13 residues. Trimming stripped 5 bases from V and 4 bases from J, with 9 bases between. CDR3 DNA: TGTGCCAGCAGCGGAACAGGGTACAATGAGCAGTTCTTC. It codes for CASSGTGYNEQFF.

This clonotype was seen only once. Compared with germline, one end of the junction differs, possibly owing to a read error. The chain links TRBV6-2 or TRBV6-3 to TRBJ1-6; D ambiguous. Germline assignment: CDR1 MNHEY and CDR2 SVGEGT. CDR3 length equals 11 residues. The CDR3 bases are TGTGCCAGCAGTAACGAAGTTCCCCCCCACTTT. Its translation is CASSNEVPPHF.

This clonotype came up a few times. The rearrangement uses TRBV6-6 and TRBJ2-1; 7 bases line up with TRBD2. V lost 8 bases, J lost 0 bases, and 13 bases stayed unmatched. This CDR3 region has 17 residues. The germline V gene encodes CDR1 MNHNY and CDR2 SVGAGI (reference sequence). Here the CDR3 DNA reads TGTGCCAGCGAGTCCTTGCTGGGGGGGAGCTCCTACAATGAGCAGTTCTTC. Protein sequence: CASESLLGGSSYNEQFF.

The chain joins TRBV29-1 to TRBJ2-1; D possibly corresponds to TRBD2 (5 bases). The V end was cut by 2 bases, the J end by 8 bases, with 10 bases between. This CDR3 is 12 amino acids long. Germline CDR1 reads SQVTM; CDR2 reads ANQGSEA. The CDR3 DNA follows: TGCAGCGTTGAAATGTACGGGGATGAGCAGTTCTTC. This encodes CSVEMYGDEQFF.

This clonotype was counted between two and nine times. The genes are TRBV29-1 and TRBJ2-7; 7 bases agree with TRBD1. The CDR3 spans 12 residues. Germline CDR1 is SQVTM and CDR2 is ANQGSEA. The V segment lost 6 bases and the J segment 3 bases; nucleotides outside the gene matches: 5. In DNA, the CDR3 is TGCAGCGTGCAGAGACAGGGCTACGAGCAGTACTTC. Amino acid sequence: CSVQRQGYEQYF.

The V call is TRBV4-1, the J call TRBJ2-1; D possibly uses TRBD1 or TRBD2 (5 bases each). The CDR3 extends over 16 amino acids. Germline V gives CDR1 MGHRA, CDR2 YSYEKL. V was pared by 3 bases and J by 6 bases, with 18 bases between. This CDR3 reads CASSHTGTLVGNEQFF. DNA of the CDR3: TGCGCCAGCAGCCATACCGGGACCCTCGTAGGCAATGAGCAGTTCTTC.

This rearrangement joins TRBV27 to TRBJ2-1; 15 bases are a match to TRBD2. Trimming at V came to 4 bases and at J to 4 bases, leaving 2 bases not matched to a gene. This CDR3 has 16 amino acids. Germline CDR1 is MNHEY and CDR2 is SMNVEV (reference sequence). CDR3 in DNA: TGTGCCAGCAGTTGGGGACTAGCGGGAGGTTACAATGAGCAGTTCTTC. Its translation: CASSWGLAGGYNEQFF.

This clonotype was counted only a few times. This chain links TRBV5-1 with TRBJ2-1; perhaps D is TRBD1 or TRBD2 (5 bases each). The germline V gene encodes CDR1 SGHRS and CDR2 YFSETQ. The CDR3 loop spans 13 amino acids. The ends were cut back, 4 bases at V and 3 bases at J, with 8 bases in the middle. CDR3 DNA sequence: TGCGCCAGCAGCGGGGACGGCTACAATGAGCAGTTCTTC. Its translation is CASSGDGYNEQFF.

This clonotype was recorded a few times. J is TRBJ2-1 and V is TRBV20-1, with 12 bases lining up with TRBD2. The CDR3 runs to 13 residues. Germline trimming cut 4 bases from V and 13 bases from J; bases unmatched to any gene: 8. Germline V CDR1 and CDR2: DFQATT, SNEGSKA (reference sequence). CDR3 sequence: CSAIIFGLAGQFF. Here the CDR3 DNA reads TGCAGTGCTATAATCTTTGGACTAGCGGGACAGTTCTTC.

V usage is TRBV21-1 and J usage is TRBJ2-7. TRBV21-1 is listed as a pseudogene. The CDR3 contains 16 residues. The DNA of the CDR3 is TGTGCCAGCAGCAAAGAGAACGACAGGGGCTCCTACGAGCAGTACTTC. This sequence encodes CASSKENDRGSYEQYF.

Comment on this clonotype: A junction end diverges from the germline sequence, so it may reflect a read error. CDR3 DNA: TGTGCCAGCTCACCAAAAAGCTTGAACACTGAAGCTTGCTTT. Its protein is CASSPKSLNTEACF. The chain recombines TRBV18 with TRBJ1-1; no reliable D call. In germline, CDR1 is KGHSH, CDR2 LQKENI. The CDR3 extends over 14 amino acids.

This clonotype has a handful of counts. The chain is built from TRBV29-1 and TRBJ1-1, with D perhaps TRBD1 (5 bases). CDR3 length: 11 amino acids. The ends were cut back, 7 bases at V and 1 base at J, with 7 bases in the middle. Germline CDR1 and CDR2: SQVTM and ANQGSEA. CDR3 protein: CSAQANTEAFF. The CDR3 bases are TGCAGCGCACAGGCGAACACTGAAGCTTTCTTT.

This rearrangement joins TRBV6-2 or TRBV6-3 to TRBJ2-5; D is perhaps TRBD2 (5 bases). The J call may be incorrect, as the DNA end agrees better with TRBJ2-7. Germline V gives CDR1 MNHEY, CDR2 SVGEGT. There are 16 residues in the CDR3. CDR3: CASSSGSEELPYEQYF. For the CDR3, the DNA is TGTGCCAGCAGTTCCGGTAGCGAGGAGCTGCCCTACGAGCAGTACTTC.

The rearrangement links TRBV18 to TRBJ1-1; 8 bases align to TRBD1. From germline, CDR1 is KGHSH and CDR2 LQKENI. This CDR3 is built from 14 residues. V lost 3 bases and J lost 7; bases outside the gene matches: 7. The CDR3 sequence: CASSPGTGSIEAFF. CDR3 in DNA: TGTGCCAGCTCACCCGGGACAGGATCAATTGAAGCTTTCTTT.